A selection of T cell receptor beta chains follows, all from one sample in a study of vaccination and CD4 T cells after COVID-19. These receptors' targets are unknown. From the PCR reads, TCRdb called clonotypes with MiXCR, one entry per CDR3 protein. The table shows 15,000 to 17,000 distinct CDR3 sequences, with about 40% occurring only once. The sample consisted of cultured CD4+ T cells from blood. These receptors all come from a human donor with COVID-19. CDR3s include the opening cysteine and the closing phenylalanine or tryptophan. D genes are given only for firm matches. Expanded clones are given a class, and other clones once, few, many or no size at all.

d_call,clone_size,v_call,j_call,cdr3_aa,cdr3_nt
-,few,TRBV15,TRBJ1-5,CATSRGGRDQPQHF,TGTGCCACCAGCAGAGGGGGCAGGGATCAGCCCCAGCATTTT
TRBD1,-,TRBV12-3/TRBV12-4,TRBJ2-1,CASSSDRGSWNEQFF,TGTGCCAGCAGTTCGGACAGGGGCAGCTGGAATGAGCAGTTCTTC
-,medium-sized,TRBV7-2,TRBJ1-6,CASSLDQGRASPLHF,TGTGCCAGCAGCTTAGATCAGGGCCGGGCTTCACCCCTCCACTTT
-,few,TRBV6-2/TRBV6-3,TRBJ1-1,CASSLAGNTEAFF,TGTGCCAGCAGTTTGGCCGGGAACACTGAAGCTTTCTTT
-,-,TRBV6-1,TRBJ1-2,CASSLGSTNYGYTF,TGTGCCAGCAGCTTGGGCAGTACTAACTATGGCTACACCTTC
TRBD2,-,TRBV20-1,TRBJ2-7,CSATLSGGAHEQYF,TGCAGTGCTACCTTAAGCGGGGGGGCCCACGAGCAGTACTTC
-,-,TRBV18,TRBJ2-3,CASSPISTDTQYF,TGTGCCAGCTCACCGATTAGCACAGATACGCAGTATTTT
-,-,TRBV5-1,TRBJ1-1,CASSLLQGRRNTEAFF,TGCGCCAGCAGCTTGCTACAGGGCCGGCGGAACACTGAAGCTTTCTTT
-,-,TRBV12-3/TRBV12-4,TRBJ1-1,CASSLNGTPNTEAFF,TGTGCCAGCAGTCTTAATGGGACCCCGAACACTGAAGCTTTCTTT
-,few,TRBV5-1,TRBJ2-5,CASSRGVGKETQYF,TGCGCCAGCAGTAGGGGAGTCGGGAAAGAGACCCAGTACTTC
-,-,TRBV19,TRBJ1-6,CASSISRAPGSPLHF,TGTGCCAGTAGTATAAGCAGGGCCCCAGGCTCACCCCTCCACTTT
-,few,TRBV15,TRBJ1-5,CATSRAVSLLTHQPQHF,TGTGCCACCAGCAGAGCCGTCAGCCTCTTAACACATCAGCCCCAGCATTTT
TRBD2,-,TRBV6-1,TRBJ2-3,CASHYGASGAGDTQYF,TGTGCCAGTCACTACGGGGCTAGCGGGGCAGGAGATACGCAGTATTTT
TRBD1,-,TRBV20-1,TRBJ2-5,CSARLGVTGGIRETQYF,TGCAGTGCTCGCCTTGGGGTTACAGGGGGCATTCGGGAGACCCAGTACTTC
TRBD2,-,TRBV2,TRBJ2-3,CASERRLAGHADTQYF,TGTGCCAGCGAAAGGCGACTAGCGGGGCACGCAGATACGCAGTATTTT
-,-,TRBV6-1,TRBJ2-1,CASNMGTKKGNEQFF,TGTGCCAGCAACATGGGGACAAAAAAGGGGAATGAGCAGTTCTTC
-,-,TRBV12-3/TRBV12-4,TRBJ2-2,CASSQQGGGELFF,TGTGCCAGCAGTCAACAGGGCGGCGGGGAGCTGTTTTTT
-,-,TRBV6-2/TRBV6-3,TRBJ1-4,CASSYSRPAELFF,TGTGCCAGCAGTTACTCTCGACCGGCGGAACTGTTTTTT
-,-,TRBV7-7,TRBJ2-2,CASRVWTENTGELFF,TGTGCTAGCAGGGTTTGGACAGAGAACACCGGGGAGCTGTTTTTT
-,-,TRBV20-1,TRBJ2-7,CSARPPLAAYEQYF,TGCAGTGCTAGACCGCCCCTAGCAGCCTACGAGCAGTACTTC
-,-,TRBV6-1,TRBJ1-1,CASSERGGNTEAFF,TGTGCCAGCAGTGAAAGAGGGGGTAACACTGAAGCTTTCTTT
TRBD1,-,TRBV7-2,TRBJ2-2,CASSLMTGASTGELFF,TGTGCCAGCAGCTTAATGACAGGGGCCTCCACCGGGGAGCTGTTTTTT
TRBD1,-,TRBV18,TRBJ2-7,CASSPTGGWSEQYF,TGTGCCAGCTCACCCACAGGGGGCTGGTCCGAGCAGTACTTC
-,few,TRBV19,TRBJ1-1,CASENRALNTEAFF,TGTGCCAGTGAGAACAGGGCCCTGAACACTGAAGCTTTCTTT
TRBD1,-,TRBV7-2,TRBJ2-5,CASSLAGQGGETQYF,TGTGCCAGCAGCTTGGCGGGACAGGGTGGGGAGACCCAGTACTTC
TRBD1,-,TRBV20-1,TRBJ1-5,CSARSTGNQPQHF,TGCAGTGCCCGGTCGACAGGGAATCAGCCCCAGCATTTT
-,few,TRBV7-2,TRBJ1-2,CASRRPGGTNYGYTF,TGTGCCAGCAGGCGACCGGGAGGCACTAACTATGGCTACACCTTC
TRBD2,-,TRBV7-6,TRBJ2-5,CASSLASGGLIETQYF,TGTGCCAGCAGCTTAGCTTCGGGGGGGTTAATTGAGACCCAGTACTTC
-,-,TRBV20-1,TRBJ2-3,CSAPGARTDTQYF,TGCAGTGCGCCCGGGGCACGAACAGATACGCAGTATTTT
-,-,TRBV20-1,TRBJ1-4,CSARVGGQRRNEKLFF,TGCAGTGCTAGAGTCGGTGGACAGCGGAGAAATGAAAAACTGTTTTTT
-,-,TRBV7-2,TRBJ1-3,CASSSAPYSGNTIYF,TGTGCCAGCAGCTCCGCCCCCTACTCTGGAAACACCATATATTTT
-,-,TRBV6-2/TRBV6-3,TRBJ1-1,CASSPFSASKKAFF,TGTGCCAGCAGTCCGTTTTCCGCCAGCAAAAAAGCTTTCTTT
TRBD1,-,TRBV25-1,TRBJ2-7,CASHLGQGGYEQYF,TGTGCCAGCCATTTGGGACAGGGCGGGTACGAGCAGTACTTC
-,-,TRBV7-7,TRBJ2-3,CASSFKGTDTQYF,TGTGCTAGCAGCTTTAAGGGCACAGATACGCAGTATTTT
TRBD1,-,TRBV20-1,TRBJ1-2,CSASTDRDYGYTF,TGCAGTGCTAGTACGGACAGGGACTATGGCTACACCTTC
-,-,TRBV11-3,TRBJ2-5,CASSFMGYEETQYF,TGTGCCAGCAGCTTTATGGGATACGAAGAGACCCAGTACTTC
-,medium-sized,TRBV27,TRBJ1-1,CARTPMDTEAFF,TGTGCCAGGACGCCTATGGACACTGAAGCTTTCTTT
TRBD1,few,TRBV7-8,TRBJ1-5,CASSPGTGIGQPQHF,TGTGCCAGCAGCCCGGGGACAGGGATAGGTCAGCCCCAGCATTTT
-,-,TRBV2,TRBJ1-5,CASNLDEASNQPQHF,TGTGCCAGCAATCTGGACGAGGCGAGCAATCAGCCCCAGCATTTT
-,-,TRBV10-3,TRBJ1-5,CAISVGNQPQHF,TGTGCCATCAGTGTTGGCAATCAGCCCCAGCATTTT
TRBD1,-,TRBV5-6,TRBJ2-5,CASSFAPTGVETQYF,TGTGCCAGCAGCTTCGCTCCAACAGGGGTAGAGACCCAGTACTTC
-,few,TRBV19,TRBJ2-7,CASSTSVGGSSSYEQYF,TGTGCCAGTAGTACATCCGTAGGGGGATCAAGCTCCTACGAGCAGTACTTC
TRBD1,-,TRBV15,TRBJ1-4,CATSTRDREEKLFF,TGTGCCACCAGCACTCGGGACAGGGAGGAAAAACTGTTTTTT
-,-,TRBV20-1,TRBJ1-4,CSASISGPLGEKLFF,TGCAGTGCTAGCATCTCCGGGCCGCTAGGAGAAAAACTGTTTTTT
TRBD1,-,TRBV20-1,TRBJ2-2,CSARDAPGGRSTTGELFF,TGCAGTGCTAGAGATGCGCCAGGGGGCCGTTCGACCACCGGGGAGCTGTTTTTT
TRBD2,-,TRBV6-1,TRBJ2-5,CASSEGLAFQETQYF,TGTGCCAGCAGTGAAGGACTAGCCTTCCAAGAGACCCAGTACTTC
-,-,TRBV3-1,TRBJ2-4,CASSQDAKNIQYF,TGTGCCAGCAGCCAAGATGCCAAAAACATTCAGTACTTC
-,-,TRBV12-3/TRBV12-4,TRBJ1-1,CASSFGQARVAEAFF,TGTGCCAGCAGTTTCGGACAAGCCAGGGTGGCTGAAGCTTTCTTT
-,-,TRBV6-5,TRBJ1-2,CASSYEAGNGYTF,TGTGCCAGCAGTTACGAGGCAGGGAACGGCTACACCTTC
TRBD1,-,TRBV10-3,TRBJ2-5,CAISTGGQEETQYF,TGTGCCATCAGTACAGGGGGCCAAGAAGAGACCCAGTACTTC
-,-,TRBV19,TRBJ1-1,CASRYSDRTPTEAFF,TGTGCCAGTAGATATTCCGACAGGACCCCCACTGAAGCTTTCTTT
TRBD1,-,TRBV4-3,TRBJ2-7,CASSRGTGSSYEQYF,TGCGCCAGCAGCCGCGGGACAGGGAGCTCCTACGAGCAGTACTTC
-,-,TRBV4-3,TRBJ1-5,CASSQDIAATSNQPQHF,TGCGCCAGCAGCCAAGATATAGCGGCTACGAGCAATCAGCCCCAGCATTTT
TRBD2,-,TRBV10-2,TRBJ2-7,CASSDRAFGLAGDYEQYF,TGCGCCAGCAGTGACCGCGCTTTCGGACTAGCGGGGGACTACGAGCAGTACTTC
-,-,TRBV12-3/TRBV12-4,TRBJ1-2,CASSLGIGRGNYGYTF,TGTGCCAGCAGTTTAGGGATCGGAAGAGGTAACTATGGCTACACCTTC
-,once,TRBV19,TRBJ2-7,CASSLQGLPYEQYF,TGTGCCAGTAGTTTGCAGGGGCTCCCCTACGAGCAGTACTTC